These T cell receptor beta chains were read from a single sample in a study of T cell responses to AZD1222 COVID-19 vaccine. TCRdb's table, derived via immunoSEQ multiplex PCR, lists solely in-frame clones and lacks some. The sample yields about 160,000 clones, 80% to 95% seen once. Source: peripheral blood, taken 28 days after the second AZD1222 dose. These receptors were obtained from an adult who received the AZD1222 COVID-19 vaccine. Each CDR3 is given with its conserved first and last residue. The D gene is left open where the match is weak. Clone size is not always given. Where it is, it says once, few, many or a class for expanded clones.

j_call v_call d_call clone_size cdr3_aa cdr3_nt
TRBJ2-3 TRBV27 NA NA CASSLDQSTDTQYF TGTGCCAGCAGTTTAGATCAGAGCACAGATACGCAGTATTTT
TRBJ2-7 TRBV19 NA NA CASSMGTGPRFEQYF TGTGCCAGTAGTATGGGTACGGGCCCCCGTTTCGAGCAGTACTTC
TRBJ1-4 TRBV9 TRBD1 once CASSVGVGQGTTNEKLFF TGTGCCAGCAGCGTAGGCGTCGGACAGGGCACTACCAATGAAAAACTGTTTTTT
TRBJ1-2 TRBV4-1 NA NA CASSQGSGVGGYTF TGCGCCAGCAGCCAAGGCAGCGGGGTCGGTGGCTACACCTTC
TRBJ2-1 TRBV11-2 TRBD2 NA CATKRGSYNEQFF TGTGCCACCAAGCGGGGCTCCTACAATGAGCAGTTCTTC
TRBJ1-4 TRBV6-6 NA NA CASSYSGAGTEKLFF TGTGCCAGCAGTTACAGTGGGGCCGGGACTGAAAAACTGTTTTTT
TRBJ2-1 TRBV6-6 NA once CASSPSVTGSPIGYEQFF TGTGCCAGCAGTCCTTCGGTTACTGGCAGCCCGATCGGGTATGAGCAGTTCTTC
TRBJ2-2 TRBV5-1 NA NA CASSSLTPNTGELFF TGCGCCAGCAGCTCCCTAACCCCGAACACCGGGGAGCTGTTTTTT
TRBJ2-1 TRBV19 TRBD2 once CASSIDLAGSSYNEQFF TGTGCCAGTAGTATAGATCTAGCGGGGAGCTCCTACAATGAGCAGTTCTTC
TRBJ2-6 TRBV6-1 TRBD1 NA CASSATGGAGANVLTF TGTGCCAGCAGTGCTACAGGGGGCGCTGGGGCCAACGTCCTGACTTTC
TRBJ1-1 TRBV27 TRBD1 once CASSLGTGGLTEAFF TGTGCCAGCAGTTTGGGGACAGGTGGGCTCACTGAAGCTTTCTTT
TRBJ2-4 TRBV14 NA NA CASSPSKNIQYF TGTGCCAGCAGCCCGAGTAAAAACATTCAGTACTTC
TRBJ2-3 TRBV30 TRBD1 NA CAWSLTGITDTQYF TGTGCCTGGAGCTTGACAGGGATCACAGATACGCAGTATTTT
TRBJ2-3 TRBV7-9 NA NA CASSLGASDTQYF TGTGCCAGCAGCTTAGGAGCCTCAGATACGCAGTATTTT
TRBJ1-2 TRBV19 NA NA CASSISEYGYTF TGTGCCAGTAGTATATCAGAGTATGGCTACACCTTC
TRBJ2-5 TRBV4-2 TRBD2 NA CASSQEWTGLAGGPSQETQYF TGTGCCAGCAGCCAAGAATGGACGGGACTAGCGGGAGGCCCGTCGCAAGAGACCCAGTACTTC
TRBJ2-3 TRBV25-1 TRBD1 NA CASSSGQGYTQYF TGTGCCAGCAGTTCCGGACAGGGCTATACGCAGTATTTT